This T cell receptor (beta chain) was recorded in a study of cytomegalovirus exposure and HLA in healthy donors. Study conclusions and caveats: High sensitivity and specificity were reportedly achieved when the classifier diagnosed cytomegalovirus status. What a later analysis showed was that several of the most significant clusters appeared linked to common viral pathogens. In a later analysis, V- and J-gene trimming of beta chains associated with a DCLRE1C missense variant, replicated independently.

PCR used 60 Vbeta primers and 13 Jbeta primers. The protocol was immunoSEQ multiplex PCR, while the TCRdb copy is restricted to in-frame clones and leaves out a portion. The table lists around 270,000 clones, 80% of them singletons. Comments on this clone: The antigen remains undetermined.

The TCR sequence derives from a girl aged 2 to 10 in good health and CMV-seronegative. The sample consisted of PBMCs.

This CDR3 is CASSPSLAGAPVEQYF. The CDR3 DNA sequence: TGTGCCAGCAGTCCAAGTCTCGCGGGGGCCCCTGTCGAGCAGTACTTC. The rearrangement links TRBV2 to TRBJ2-7, with D possibly being TRBD2 (7 bases). Looked up from germline, CDR1 is SNHLY and CDR2 is FYNNEI. The length of the CDR3 is 16 residues. The V end lost 5 bases, the J end lost 6 bases, and 23 bases lay between the germline ends.